The source of this T cell receptor beta chain is a study of breast tumors, draining lymph nodes, adjacent tissues. General observations from the study: Luminal-like breast cancer showed significantly greater tumor-nontumor repertoire similarity than basal-like breast cancer did. Tumor TCR diversity was below lymph nodes but above nontumor tissue.

The CDR3 contains 21 residues when both ends are counted. From germline, CDR1 is SGHDT and CDR2 YYEEEE. TCRdb called the multiplex PCR reads again in MiXCR, with one record for every CDR3 protein. This table holds 250,000 or so distinct CDR3 sequences, about 30% found once. The lymph nodes were axillary draining lymph nodes from breast cancer patients. Of note for this clonotype: Its antigen is not known. The DNA is omitted, as the CDR3 cannot be located on it reliably, and the CDR3 follows TCRdb's listing.

The sequence was obtained from a female donor with breast cancer. Some clones in this sample may be carry-over from other donors' samples. What was sequenced was axillary lymph node tissue. V gene TRBV5-6 combines with J gene TRBJ2-1; the tabulated D call, TRBD2, remains unverified against the DNA. CDR3 sequence: CASSFYICSATSGRASNEQFF.